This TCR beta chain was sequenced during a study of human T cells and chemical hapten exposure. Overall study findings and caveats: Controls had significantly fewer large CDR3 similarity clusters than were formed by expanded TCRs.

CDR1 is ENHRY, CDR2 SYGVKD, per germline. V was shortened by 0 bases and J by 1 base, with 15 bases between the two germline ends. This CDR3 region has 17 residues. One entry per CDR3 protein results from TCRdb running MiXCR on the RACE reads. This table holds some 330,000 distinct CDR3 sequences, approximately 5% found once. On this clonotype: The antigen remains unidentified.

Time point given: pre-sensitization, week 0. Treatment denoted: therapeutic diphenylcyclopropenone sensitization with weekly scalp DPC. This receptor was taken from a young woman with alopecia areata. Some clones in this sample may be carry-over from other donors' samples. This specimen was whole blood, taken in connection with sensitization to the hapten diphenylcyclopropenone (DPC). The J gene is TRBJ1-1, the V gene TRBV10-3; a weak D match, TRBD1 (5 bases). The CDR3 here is CAISESEGTRENTEAFF. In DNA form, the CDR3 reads TGTGCCATCAGTGAGTCGGAAGGGACTCGAGAGAACACTGAAGCTTTCTTT.